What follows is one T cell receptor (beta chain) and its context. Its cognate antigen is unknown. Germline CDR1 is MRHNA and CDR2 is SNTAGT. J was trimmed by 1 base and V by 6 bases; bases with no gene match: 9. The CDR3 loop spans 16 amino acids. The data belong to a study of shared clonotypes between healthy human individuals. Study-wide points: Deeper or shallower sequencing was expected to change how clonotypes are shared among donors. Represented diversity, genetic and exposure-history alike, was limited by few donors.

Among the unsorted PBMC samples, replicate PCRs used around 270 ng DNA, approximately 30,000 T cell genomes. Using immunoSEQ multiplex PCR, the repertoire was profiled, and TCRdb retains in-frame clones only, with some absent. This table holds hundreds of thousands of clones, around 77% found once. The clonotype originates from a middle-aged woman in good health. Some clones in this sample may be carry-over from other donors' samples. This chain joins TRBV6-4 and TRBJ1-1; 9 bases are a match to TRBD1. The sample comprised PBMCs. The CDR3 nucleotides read TGTGCCAGCAGCCGACGGGACAGGGTTACGAACACTGAAGCTTTCTTT. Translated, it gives CASSRRDRVTNTEAFF.